This is a list of T cell receptor beta chains from one sample in a study of CD8 T cells in ankylosing spondylitis. TCRdb reanalysed the 5' RACE reads using MiXCR and keeps one entry per CDR3 protein. The sample lists roughly 280,000 distinct CDR3 sequences; 15% to 20% were seen once. Sequenced input: blood, either unsorted or a sorted T cell fraction (not recorded which). These receptors came from a male donor with ankylosing spondylitis or in good health (not recorded which). CDR3s leave out the opening cysteine and the closing phenylalanine or tryptophan. Clone size, where shown, is once, few, many, or a class for clones that have expanded.

size: few
V: TRBV20-1
CDR3: SAHGTSHLDTQY

size: -
V: TRBV7-3
CDR3: ASSSFAASLNEQF

size: many
V: TRBV20-1
CDR3: SARLGSTDTQY

size: -
V: TRBV5-1
CDR3: ASSLVAGEYIGELF

size: few
V: TRBV11-2
CDR3: ASSVSGEFGNEQF

size: many
V: TRBV20-1
CDR3: SARGTGIETQY

size: few
V: TRBV6-1
CDR3: ASSRTDLRSYNEQF

size: -
V: TRBV7-9
CDR3: ASSGTGTATSYNEQF

size: -
V: TRBV18
CDR3: ASSPFGGPTIQETQY

size: -
V: TRBV29-1
CDR3: SVDGQSYGYT

size: few
V: TRBV3-1
CDR3: ASSQGQGNEQF

size: few
V: TRBV5-1
CDR3: ASSLTSGSLETQY

size: -
V: TRBV12-3/TRBV12-4
CDR3: VSSRPLDRGNTGELF

size: -
V: TRBV6-2/TRBV6-3
CDR3: ASSGQGDGYGYT

size: few
V: TRBV30
CDR3: AWSSLGTYNEQF

size: few
V: TRBV20-1
CDR3: SASSGLVSPLH

size: few
V: TRBV7-6
CDR3: ASSSRATTDTQY

size: -
V: TRBV15
CDR3: ATSHPPGLAGRSSTDTQY

size: few
V: TRBV7-3
CDR3: ASSLHSGGAGTDTQY

size: few
V: TRBV20-1
CDR3: SAYGTGPQPQH

size: -
V: TRBV29-1
CDR3: SVERQLMNTEAF

size: -
V: TRBV20-1
CDR3: SAVTSGSPGTGELF

size: few
V: TRBV10-3
CDR3: AITGGFQETQY

size: -
V: TRBV27
CDR3: ASSFGLSNQPQH

size: many
V: TRBV12-3/TRBV12-4
CDR3: ASSRDSRETQY

size: few
V: TRBV28
CDR3: ASITSRSSYNEQF

size: few
V: TRBV20-1
CDR3: SAPGLRGAEAF

size: many
V: TRBV12-3/TRBV12-4
CDR3: AGRQGGTGELF

size: -
V: TRBV20-1
CDR3: SATRNRKETQY

size: -
V: TRBV12-3/TRBV12-4
CDR3: ASKQGYTEPQH

size: few
V: TRBV12-3/TRBV12-4
CDR3: ASSPRDRGSPLH

size: few
V: TRBV27
CDR3: ASSFTPSGSSTGELF

size: few
V: TRBV7-6
CDR3: ASSLTPGQETQY

size: few
V: TRBV5-1
CDR3: ASSLAGVNNEQF

size: -
V: TRBV20-1
CDR3: SAPRTSIPDTQY

size: many
V: TRBV4-1
CDR3: ASSQEAGTNEKLF

size: many
V: TRBV20-1
CDR3: SAARGQPQH

size: -
V: TRBV20-1
CDR3: SASIDRGESPLH

size: -
V: TRBV28
CDR3: ASSFPSGAYGYT

size: few
V: TRBV28
CDR3: ASGKGYLYGYT

size: -
V: TRBV3-1
CDR3: ASSQEPTLGGRATQY

size: few
V: TRBV24-1
CDR3: ATSEQGYEQF

size: -
V: TRBV20-1
CDR3: SARATANSNQPQH

size: many
V: TRBV12-3/TRBV12-4
CDR3: ASSSRGQADTQY

size: -
V: TRBV12-3/TRBV12-4
CDR3: ASIPEIAGTGELF

size: -
V: TRBV3-1
CDR3: ASSQDQIWGVAYNEQF

size: many
V: TRBV12-3/TRBV12-4
CDR3: ASSFEAHSNQPQH

size: large
V: TRBV20-1
CDR3: SARAQLARYNEQF

size: -
V: TRBV20-1
CDR3: SAPSGLNTGELF

size: -
V: TRBV27
CDR3: ASSLFPGAANEKLF

size: -
V: TRBV30
CDR3: AWDAGGNTGELF